What follows are 9 T cell receptor beta chains derived from one specimen sequenced in a study of tumor-infiltrating lymphocytes in primary liver carcinoma. It was unsorted whole blood that yielded blood RNA, and germline DNA was also extracted. A constant-region primer served to make TCR beta cDNA from around 500 ng total RNA. What produced the TCR beta libraries was three nested multiplex PCR rounds using slightly modified ARM-PCR. For around 9 cycles apiece, the opening two PCR rounds ran with TRBV1-TRBV30 forward primers and a C-beta reverse primer. Each CDR3 protein is one row after TCRdb ran MiXCR on the multiplex PCR reads. The sample lists a few hundred thousand distinct CDR3 sequences, approximately 54% seen once, with around 15% in the top ten. Material for sequencing was peripheral blood. The receptors derive from a woman aged 25-40 years with primary liver carcinoma and hepatitis B virus infection.

This clonotype was recorded a few times. V and J are TRBV13 and TRBJ1-1; no firm D call. With 2 bases removed from V and 1 base from J, the gap between germline ends came to 8 bases. The V gene's germline CDR1 is PRHDT and CDR2 FYEKMQ (reference sequence). The CDR3 contains 14 residues. The CDR3 DNA sequence: TGTGCCAGCAGCTTATCTGGCACGAACACTGAAGCTTTCTTT. Protein product: CASSLSGTNTEAFF.

J is TRBJ2-5 and V is TRBV12-3 or TRBV12-4; TRBD2 aligns across 12 bases. The CDR3 covers 15 residues. V dropped 3 bases and J dropped 5; count of bases not matched to a gene: 4. The CDR3 sequence: CASSFLAGGDETQYF. For the CDR3, the DNA is TGTGCCAGCAGTTTCCTAGCGGGAGGGGATGAGACCCAGTACTTC.

This clonotype has at least ten counts. The V call is TRBV11-2, the J call TRBJ2-1; the D gene is possibly TRBD2 (5 bases). V gave up 4 bases and J gave up 6 bases, with 13 bases separating them. The CDR3 spans 14 residues. From germline, CDR1 is SGHAT and CDR2 FQNNGV. The CDR3 here is CASSSLASINEQFF. CDR3 nucleotides: TGTGCCAGCAGCTCCCTAGCCAGTATCAATGAGCAGTTCTTC.

This clonotype was picked up many times. The chain couples TRBV11-2 to TRBJ2-4; 11 bases align to TRBD2. The CDR3 extends over 17 amino acids. V was pared by 5 bases and J by 8 bases, with 14 bases of the junction left unmatched. CDR1 SGHAT and CDR2 FQNNGV come from the germline V gene. The CDR3 DNA follows: TGTGCCAGCAGCACCTCACTAGCGGGAGTCCCCTTGCACATTCAGTACTTC. It is translated as CASSTSLAGVPLHIQYF. Full variable domain (missing parts from reference TRBV11-2 and TRBJ2-4): EAGVAQSPRYKIIEKRQSVAFWCNPISGHATLYWYQQILGQGPKLLIQFQNNGVVDDSQLPKDRFSAERLKGVDSTLKIQPAKLEDSAVYLCASSTSLAGVPLHIQYFGAGTRLSVL.

Notes on this clonotype: No conserved phenylalanine or tryptophan ends this CDR3, so it is likely a read error. The gene calls are TRBV30 and TRBJ1-6; 9 nucleotides line up with TRBD1. Per the germline V gene, CDR1 is GTSNPN and CDR2 is SVGIG (reference sequence). The length of the CDR3 is 15 residues. The CDR3 DNA reads TGCGCCTGGACCACTCCGGACAGGGGAAATTCACCCCTCCACTAT. Amino acid sequence: CAWTTPDRGNSPLHY.

The chain's CDR3 is CASRSQLASTDTQYF. In DNA, the CDR3 is TGTGCCAGCAGGAGTCAACTAGCTAGCACAGATACGCAGTATTTT. The genes are TRBV6-6 and TRBJ2-3, with D possibly TRBD2 on 6 matching bases. There are 15 residues in the CDR3. V lost 6 bases to trimming and J lost 0 bases, with 13 bases between them. CDR1 and CDR2 from the germline V gene are MNHNY and SVGAGI (reference sequence).

This clonotype was seen more than once but under ten times. The chain carries TRBV28 and TRBJ2-1; a possible D gene is TRBD2 (6 bases). This CDR3 has 20 amino acids. Germline V gene sequence: CDR1 MDHEN, CDR2 SYDVKM. V shed 4 bases and J shed 6 bases, with 31 bases lying between them. The CDR3 is CASSSPSSVLVGGSPNEQFF. CDR3 DNA sequence: TGTGCCAGCAGTTCTCCCTCTTCAGTTTTAGTGGGAGGCAGCCCCAATGAGCAGTTCTTC.

This clonotype occurred many times. This sequence joins TRBV11-2 and TRBJ1-2; D not resolved. Germline values: CDR1 SGHAT, CDR2 FQNNGV. With 5 bases removed from V and 4 bases from J, the gap between germline ends came to 20 bases. This CDR3 is 16 amino acids long. The DNA for the CDR3 is TGTGCCAGCAGCCCACGAGGCGGGGATTGGAGCTATGGCTACACCTTC. Encoded protein: CASSPRGGDWSYGYTF.

About this clonotype: This may come from a read error, since a much larger clone is one base off. The V gene is TRBV4-2, the J gene TRBJ2-5; D is undetermined. The V gene lost 1 base and the J gene lost 5 bases, with 17 bases spanning the gap. The germline V gene has CDR1 LGHNA and CDR2 YNFKEQ. CDR3 length equals 16 residues. CDR3 bases: TGTGCCAGCAGCCAAGGTAATAGACGGGCGTGGGAGACCCAGTACTTC. Protein sequence: CASSQGNRRAWETQYF.